This TCR beta chain was captured by sequencing in a study of blood T cell repertoires in COVID-19. Whole-study context: Specimens from acute and convalescent COVID-19 originated in the United States, Italy and Spain. The cDNA or gDNA used as material had been derived from T cells, B-cell-depleted T cells, or PBMCs.

Patients in Seattle were enrolled during active infection, then followed longitudinally. Here immunoSEQ multiplex PCR was the method, and the copy in TCRdb shows in-frame clones only, minus some. The top ten clones hold 0.6% to 0.8% of a sample with approximately 200,000 clones, about 95% of them seen once. The germline V gene encodes CDR1 LGHNA and CDR2 YNFKEQ. The CDR3 length is 15 residues. The V end was cut by 4 bases, the J end by 5 bases, with 17 bases between. The origin of this receptor is a man in his thirties or forties with COVID-19, enrolled during active disease. The genes are TRBV4-2 and TRBJ1-1; TRBD1 might be the D (5 bases). The specimen was peripheral blood. The CDR3 loop reads CASSLMSGIETEAFF. DNA for the CDR3: TGTGCCAGCAGCCTCATGTCAGGGATCGAGACTGAAGCTTTCTTT.